A few counts support the clone carrying this T cell receptor beta chain. The antigen is undetermined. TCRdb analysed the 5' RACE reads with MiXCR anew, one entry per CDR3 protein. The sample holds about 340,000 distinct CDR3 sequences, roughly 15% seen once. These data are taken from a study of CD8 T cells in ankylosing spondylitis. Trimming shortened V by 2 bases and J by 0 bases, and 13 bases separated the two germline ends. Germline V gives CDR1 LGHNA, CDR2 YNFKEQ. The CDR3 extends over 16 amino acids. Notes on the study in general: Earlier studies detected some motif variants in reactive arthritis synovial fluid and blood. Apparently characteristic of ankylosing spondylitis blood was a TCR beta motif (roughly eight highly homologous variants).

The J gene is TRBJ2-5, the V gene TRBV4-2; perhaps TRBD1 as D (6 bases). The sample was blood, either unsorted or a sorted T cell fraction (not recorded which). This sequence originates from a male donor with ankylosing spondylitis or in good health (not recorded which). CDR3 sequence (DNA): TGTGCCAGCAGCCAATCCACCGGACAGTACCAAGAGACCCAGTACTTC. This sequence encodes CASSQSTGQYQETQYF.